This T cell receptor beta chain was profiled in a study of blood T cells in healthy people across ages. Every donor provided approximately 10 milliliters of peripheral blood. With respect to this clonotype: Its target is unknown. One end of the junction fails to match germline, which may point to a read error.

The CDR3 consists of 14 residues. PCR was performed a second time for about 7 to 12 cycles using a sample-barcoded 5' primer and a J-beta primer mix. The study obtained at least 3 million CDR3-containing paired-end reads from every sample. TCRdb itself ran the 5' RACE reads through MiXCR, one entry per CDR3 protein. This sample has approximately 1,700,000 distinct CDR3 sequences, with 39% found just once. Study-wide results and caveats: Correlation between TCR beta diversity and naive T cell percentage was strong.

The specimen sequenced was blood. This receptor was obtained from a human donor in good health. The chain couples TRBV12-3 or TRBV12-4 to TRBJ1-2; D perhaps matches TRBD1 (6 bases). The CDR3 DNA sequence: TGTTCCAGCAGTTTCGATCAGGGGCTGGATGGCTACACCTTC. Protein sequence: CSSSFDQGLDGYTF.